This T cell receptor (beta chain) was identified during a study of tumor and adjacent non-tumor tissue in lung cancer. This clonotype was seen more than once but under ten times. What it binds is unknown. The junction shows a germline mismatch at one end, possibly a read error. Germline V lookup: CDR1 SGHVS, CDR2 FQNEAQ. The CDR3 is made up of 14 amino acids. Overall study results and limits: Significantly higher TCR diversity was found in tumor than normal lung.

Three rounds of nested PCR, following a modified ARM-PCR protocol, produced the TCRbeta library. One entry per CDR3 protein, called by TCRdb with MiXCR from the multiplex PCR reads. The table records roughly 75,000 distinct CDR3 sequences, about 82% of them present only once. The template was RNA from unsorted bulk tissue. Distant lung tissue was collected more than 3 cm away from the tumor edge. Between August and November 2014, newly diagnosed, chemotherapy-naive lung cancer patients underwent thoracic surgery in China. The rearrangement links TRBV7-8 to TRBJ1-2; D is possibly TRBD1 (5 bases). The source material was distant non-tumor lung tissue. The source of this sequence is a man in his fifties or sixties with non-small cell lung cancer. The CDR3 is CANSARDGLYGYTF. The CDR3 nucleotides read TGTGCCAACAGCGCCCGGGACGGCCTTTATGGCTACACCTTC.